The 5 T cell receptor beta chains given below trace back to one sample, sequenced in a study of blood T cell repertoires in COVID-19. TCRdb's table, derived via immunoSEQ multiplex PCR, lists solely in-frame clones and lacks some. The sample includes about 67,000 clones, over 80% of them seen just once. Sequenced sample: peripheral blood. These receptors were collected from a human donor in a cohort sampled during active COVID-19.

The J gene is TRBJ2-7, the V gene TRBV6-1; 7 positions agree with TRBD1. The ends lost 1 base at V and 4 bases at J; junction bases unmatched: 7. Per the germline V gene, CDR1 is MNHNS and CDR2 is SASEGT. The CDR3 runs to 15 residues. CDR3 sequence: CASSEVGTVAYEQYF. The DNA for the CDR3 is TGTGCCAGCAGTGAAGTCGGGACAGTAGCGTACGAGCAGTACTTC.

This clone was seen only a few times. The chain joins TRBV19 to TRBJ2-4; 8 positions match TRBD2. Per the germline V gene, CDR1 is LNHDA and CDR2 is SQIVND (reference sequence). The J segment lost 8 bases and the V segment lost 7 bases, leaving 16 bases of the junction unmatched. This CDR3 is built from 16 residues. In DNA, the CDR3 is TGTGCCAGTACCTCACCCCGGGAGGGCTCAGGAGACATTCAGTACTTC. This translates into CASTSPREGSGDIQYF.

The CDR3 reads CASSPLGTGLETQYF. CDR3 nucleotides: TGTGCCAGCTCACCACTTGGGACAGGGTTAGAGACCCAGTACTTC. The V and J genes are TRBV18 and TRBJ2-5; 9 bases map to TRBD1. This CDR3 has 15 residues. V lost 1 base and J lost 4; bases outside the gene matches: 4. Looked up from germline, CDR1 is KGHSH and CDR2 is LQKENI.

The V gene is TRBV7-3, the J gene TRBJ2-1, with TRBD2 as a possible D gene (6 bases). V lost 2 bases and J lost 6, with 11 bases in between. The germline CDR1 and CDR2 sequences are SGHTA and FQGTGA. CDR3 length: 14 amino acids. This CDR3 reads CASSLGGFLNEQFF. The CDR3 DNA is TGTGCCAGCAGCTTAGGAGGGTTCCTCAATGAGCAGTTCTTC.

The rearrangement joins TRBV4-1 to TRBJ2-5; 8 nucleotides match TRBD1. Germline loops: CDR1 MGHRA, CDR2 YSYEKL. The length of the CDR3 is 14 residues. The ends lost 3 bases at V and 5 bases at J; junction bases unmatched: 5. The CDR3 protein is CASSHRGQGETQYF. The DNA for the CDR3 is TGCGCCAGCAGCCACCGAGGACAGGGCGAGACCCAGTACTTC.